This TCR beta chain was retrieved from a study of control samples from healthy donors and cancer patients. CDR1 GTSNPN and CDR2 SVGIG come from the germline V gene (reference sequence). V shed 1 base and J shed 7 bases, with 17 bases lying between them. This CDR3 has 15 residues. Assay used: immunoSEQ multiplex PCR; TCRdb lists only in-frame clones, some missing. The sample yields more than 70,000 clones, about 95% seen once. The sequenced sample was blood. The chain recombines TRBV30 with TRBJ1-5; D may be TRBD1 (6 bases). This TCR was recovered from a woman aged 30 to 39 in good health. The CDR3 coding sequence is TGTGCCTGGAGTGCCCAACAGGGACTATACCAGCCCCAGCATTTT. As protein: CAWSAQQGLYQPQHF.